These 11 T cell receptor beta chains share one sample of origin, sequenced in a study of blood T cells in healthy people across ages. Together with a sample-barcoded 5' primer, a J-beta primer mix was included in a second PCR lasting roughly 6 to 12 cycles. Via MiXCR, TCRdb re-called the 5' RACE reads, giving one row per CDR3 protein. The sample lists nearly 800,000 distinct CDR3 sequences; 20% to 30% were seen once. This same sample was also part of a study on T cells of mothers and their children.

The source material was blood. These receptors came from a boy under 18 in good health.

V usage is TRBV10-3 and J usage is TRBJ2-5; D not resolved. The J call is doubtful: the DNA matches TRBJ2-1 better. Germline CDR1 is ENHRY and CDR2 is SYGVKD. The CDR3 is 13 residues long. The CDR3 bases are TGTGCCATCATGTCCCCTAACTACAATGAGCAGTTCTTC. Its protein is CAIMSPNYNEQFF.

Here the CDR3 reads CASRVVKGEKLFF. Here the CDR3 DNA reads TGTGCCAGCAGGGTGGTGAAAGGGGAAAAACTGTTTTTT. The chain carries TRBV6-5 and TRBJ1-4, with D unclear. V was pared by 6 bases and J by 8 bases, with 13 bases between. The CDR3 has 13 residues. CDR1 and CDR2 from the germline V gene are MNHEY and SVGAGI.

This clonotype occurred a few times. The chain has TRBV7-3 and TRBJ2-1; TRBD2 might be the D (6 bases). Looked up from germline, CDR1 is SGHTA and CDR2 is FQGTGA. There are 15 residues in the CDR3. Trimming cost V 2 bases and J 1 base, with 9 bases left between them. CDR3 amino acids: CASSLVRESYNEQFF. In nucleotides, the CDR3 is TGTGCCAGCAGCTTAGTCCGGGAGTCCTACAATGAGCAGTTCTTC.

This clonotype was observed a handful of times. CDR3 amino acids: CATTQGAAYNSPLHF. CDR3 DNA sequence: TGTGCCACAACGCAGGGGGCGGCGTATAATTCACCCCTCCACTTT. This chain joins TRBV28 and TRBJ1-6; 8 bases fit TRBD1. Unmatched junction bases numbered 9, after V lost 10 bases and J lost 4 bases. Germline CDR1 and CDR2: MDHEN and SYDVKM. This CDR3 region has 15 residues.

The J gene is TRBJ1-5, the V gene TRBV6-5; 7 bases line up with TRBD1. The germline CDR1 and CDR2 sequences are MNHEY and SVGAGI. Germline trimming cut 2 bases from V and 4 bases from J; bases unmatched to any gene: 2. The CDR3 is 14 residues long. CDR3 nucleotides: TGTGCCAGCAGTTACCGACAGGGTAATCAGCCCCAGCATTTT. Its translation: CASSYRQGNQPQHF.

Only a few counts were recorded for this clonotype. At one of its ends the junction is not consistent with the germline gene, which may arise from a read error. The V call is TRBV11-2, the J call TRBJ2-5, with a possible D match to TRBD2 (6 bases). Looked up from germline, CDR1 is SGHAT and CDR2 is FQNNGV. The CDR3 is 12 residues long. CDR3 sequence reads: CASSLDGGDEFF. The CDR3 DNA sequence: TGTGCCAGCAGCTTAGACGGCGGGGATGAGTTCTTC. The variable domain in full, completed from reference TRBV11-2 and TRBJ2-5, reads EAGVAQSPRYKIIEKRQSVAFWCNPISGHATLYWYQQILGQGPKLLIQFQNNGVVDDSQLPKDRFSAERLKGVDSTLKIQPAKLEDSAVYLCASSLDGGDEFFGPGTRLLVL.

The V gene is TRBV2, the J gene TRBJ2-3; D not resolved. The V end lost 8 bases, the J end lost 3 bases, and 12 bases lay between the germline ends. The V gene's germline CDR1 is SNHLY and CDR2 FYNNEI. This CDR3 has 13 residues. CDR3 in amino acids: CASVKVPTDTQYF. CDR3 bases: TGTGCCAGCGTGAAGGTCCCGACAGATACGCAGTATTTT.

The chain joins TRBV5-5 to TRBJ1-4; D is undetermined. Looked up from germline, CDR1 is SGHKS and CDR2 is YYEKEE (reference sequence). The CDR3 runs to 16 residues. Deletions cut 4 bases from V and 0 bases from J, with 13 bases between. The DNA for the CDR3 is TGTGCCAGCAGCCCTCCTAGGCTTGCAACTAATGAAAAACTGTTTTTT. Translation gives CASSPPRLATNEKLFF.

This chain links TRBV3-1 with TRBJ2-2; maybe TRBD2 (5 bases). The CDR3 runs to 16 residues. V shed 4 bases and J shed 2 bases, with 14 bases lying between them. Germline V lookup: CDR1 LGHDT, CDR2 YNNKEL (reference sequence). The CDR3 nucleotides read TGTGCCAGCAGCCCTACGAGGGTTTCAAACACCGGGGAGCTGTTTTTT. Translation gives CASSPTRVSNTGELFF.

This clonotype has a handful of counts. This chain connects TRBV10-3 to TRBJ2-5, with D perhaps TRBD1 or TRBD2 (6 bases each). Between the trimmed V and J ends, which lost 3 bases and 7 bases, there was a span of 12 bases. Germline loops: CDR1 ENHRY, CDR2 SYGVKD. The CDR3 contains 13 residues. This chain's CDR3 is CAISDGGGRTQYF. The DNA for the CDR3 is TGTGCCATCAGTGATGGAGGGGGAAGGACCCAGTACTTC.

The chain has TRBV20-1 and TRBJ2-1, with D possibly called TRBD1 or TRBD2 (6 bases each). This CDR3 is 12 amino acids long. The germline V and J ends were trimmed by 1 base and 10 bases, with 11 bases remaining between them. Germline V gene lookup returns CDR1 DFQATT and CDR2 SNEGSKA (reference sequence). The chain's CDR3 is CSARVSGGEQFF. Written as DNA, the CDR3 is TGCAGTGCTAGAGTCTCCGGGGGCGAGCAGTTCTTC.